The TCR beta chain under discussion was sequenced for a study of shared clonotypes between healthy human individuals. Overall study context: Researchers assigned three CD4 naive, three CD4 memory, two CD8 naive and one CD8 memory plate to each donor.

Germline CDR1 SGHTA, CDR2 FQGTGA. V was shortened by 5 bases and J by 2 bases, with 10 bases between the two germline ends. The CDR3 sequence is 15 residues long. As to this clone: Its antigen is not known.

Libraries were prepared by immunoSEQ multiplex PCR; TCRdb keeps only in-frame clonotypes and omits some of them. The sample holds a few million clones, roughly 93% seen once. Whole-study findings and limits: Limited genetic and exposure-history diversity came from having few donors.

The chain joins TRBV7-3 to TRBJ2-6; D might be TRBD1 (6 bases). The receptor was isolated from a man between 18 and 29 years old in good health. Some clones in this sample may be carry-over from other donors' samples. Material for sequencing was naive CD4+ T cells from PBMCs. Subset noted: CD45RA+ positively selected. Here the CDR3 DNA reads TGTGCCAGCAGCACCAACAGGGCTGGGGCCAACGTCCTGACTTTC. Translated, it gives CASSTNRAGANVLTF.